A single sample gave rise to the 26 T cell receptor beta chains below, sequenced in a study of blood T cells in healthy people across ages (dated by TCRdb to between 2014 and 2017). Receptor amplification or capture employed 5' RACE. Sequenced using an Illumina HiSeq 2500. A second roughly 6 to 12 cycle PCR used a sample-barcoded 5' primer and a J-beta primer mix. TCRdb reprocessed the public reads (quality trimming at Q25 with fastp, clone calling with MiXCR) and kept in-frame beta chains. Duplicate CDR3 protein sequences are folded into a single record with the most common DNA and genes. The sample contains some 1.4 million distinct CDR3 sequences, roughly 45% of them found a single time. Roughly 7.7% of the sample belongs to the ten largest clones. Material: blood. All receptors come from a woman aged 18-30 years in good health.

In the case of this clonotype: The germline gene is not matched at one end of the junction; a read error may be the cause. This CDR3 reads CASSLRQGSDERFF. In DNA form, the CDR3 reads TGCGCCAGCAGCTTGAGACAGGGTTCGGATGAGCGGTTCTTC. The chain combines TRBV5-1 with TRBJ2-1, with 7 nucleotides matching TRBD1. Germline V gene data show CDR1 as SGHRS and CDR2 as YFSETQ. The CDR3 covers 14 residues.

This clonotype turned up a few times. The chain uses TRBV20-1 and TRBJ2-7; unclear D gene. This CDR3 is built from 13 residues. Germline assignment: CDR1 DFQATT and CDR2 SNEGSKA (reference sequence). Trimming shortened V by 0 bases and J by 7 bases, and 13 bases separated the two germline ends. CDR3 DNA sequence: TGCAGTGCTAGAGAGTCCCTTCTGGGGGAGCAGTACTTC. Translation: CSARESLLGEQYF.

This clonotype has a handful of counts. The gene calls are TRBV10-3 and TRBJ2-2, with a weak D call TRBD1 (5 bases). This CDR3 is 13 amino acids long. CDR1 and CDR2 (germline): ENHRY, SYGVKD. With 8 bases removed from V and 3 bases from J, the gap between germline ends came to 10 bases. CDR3 in amino acids: CAIQGQDTGELFF. DNA for the CDR3: TGTGCCATCCAAGGACAAGACACCGGGGAGCTGTTTTTT.

This chain joins TRBV3-1 and TRBJ2-7, with D perhaps matching TRBD1 (6 bases). Germline V lookup: CDR1 LGHDT, CDR2 YNNKEL (reference sequence). The CDR3 runs to 15 residues. Trimming removed 4 bases at V and 3 bases at J, with 16 bases between. The CDR3 region is CASSPVAGDFYEQYF. CDR3 bases: TGTGCCAGCAGCCCGGTGGCAGGGGATTTCTACGAGCAGTACTTC.

For the CDR3, the DNA is TGTGCCAGCAGTTACTCGAGGGGCCTCTACAATGAGCAGTTCTTC. Translating it yields CASSYSRGLYNEQFF. The rearrangement uses TRBV6-5 and TRBJ2-1; D could derive from TRBD1 or TRBD2 (5 bases each). V was cut by 0 bases and J by 3 bases, with 9 bases left in between. The CDR3 runs to 15 residues. CDR1 MNHEY and CDR2 SVGAGI come from the germline V gene.

The rearrangement links TRBV29-1 to TRBJ2-2; 8 nucleotides match TRBD1. The CDR3 contains 13 residues. Germline V gene data show CDR1 as SQVTM and CDR2 as ANQGSEA. After removal of 6 bases from V and 3 bases from J, the junction contained 3 bases not matched to a gene. This CDR3 is CSVGQAYTGELFF. The CDR3 DNA reads as TGCAGCGTGGGACAGGCCTACACCGGGGAGCTGTTTTTT.

The rearrangement links TRBV7-2 to TRBJ2-7; D gene unclear. Looked up from germline, CDR1 is SGHTA and CDR2 is FQGNSA. The V end lost 2 bases, the J end lost 3 bases, and 11 bases lay between the germline ends. The CDR3 covers 14 residues. The CDR3 nucleotides read TGTGCCAGCAGCTTAATCCTAGGTAACTACGAGCAGTACTTC. This codes for CASSLILGNYEQYF.

The V and J genes are TRBV2 and TRBJ2-5; 12 bases map to TRBD1. V lost 11 bases, J lost 3 bases, and 7 bases stayed unmatched. CDR3 length: 14 residues. Looked up from germline, CDR1 is SNHLY and CDR2 is FYNNEI. The CDR3 sequence is CAASGTGGKETQYF. The CDR3 region has the DNA TGTGCCGCCTCCGGGACAGGGGGCAAAGAGACCCAGTACTTC.

This chain links TRBV27 with TRBJ2-1; 11 nucleotides line up with TRBD2. V was pared by 5 bases and J by 0 bases, with 3 bases of the junction left unmatched. Germline V lookup: CDR1 MNHEY, CDR2 SMNVEV (reference sequence). This CDR3 comprises 16 residues. CDR3 loop: CASSLAGGLSYNEQFF. The CDR3 nucleotides are TGTGCCAGCAGTCTAGCGGGAGGCCTCTCCTACAATGAGCAGTTCTTC.

The chain couples TRBV5-1 to TRBJ2-1; possibly TRBD2 for D (5 bases). The germline gives CDR1 SGHRS, CDR2 YFSETQ. The CDR3 loop spans 15 amino acids. V was shortened by 1 base and J by 7 bases, with 15 bases between the two germline ends. CDR3 region: CASSLTRGRTNEQFF. The CDR3, as DNA: TGCGCCAGCAGCTTGACCCGGGGTCGAACTAATGAGCAGTTCTTC.

As to this clonotype: This may be a read error: a much more frequent sequence differs by one nucleotide. The chain uses TRBV10-3 and TRBJ2-5; TRBD2 aligns across 10 bases. V trimming: 8 bases; J trimming: 11 bases; junction bases outside the gene matches: 20. Germline CDR1 reads ENHRY; CDR2 reads SYGVKD. The CDR3 extends over 16 amino acids. The CDR3 loop reads CAIWGRPSGSFDEQYF. CDR3 nucleotides: TGTGCCATCTGGGGGAGACCTAGCGGGAGTTTTGATGAGCAGTACTTC.

The rearrangement joins TRBV27 to TRBJ1-2; 7 positions match TRBD1. Germline CDR1 and CDR2: MNHEY and SMNVEV (reference sequence). The CDR3 is 17 amino acids. J was trimmed by 2 bases and V by 2 bases; bases with no gene match: 11. The CDR3 region is CASSLEDRASLNYGYTF. The CDR3 DNA sequence: TGTGCCAGCAGTTTAGAAGACAGGGCCTCTCTCAACTATGGCTACACCTTC.

This clonotype has a handful of counts. The V and J genes are TRBV20-1 and TRBJ2-7; 11 nucleotides align to TRBD2. Germline V lookup: CDR1 DFQATT, CDR2 SNEGSKA (reference sequence). The junction had 5 bases not matched to a gene; V was cut back by 1 base and J by 3 bases. This CDR3 is built from 15 residues. The CDR3 bases are TGCAGTGCTAGAGCCGCTAGCGGGAGGCTCTACGAGCAGTACTTC. The encoded protein is CSARAASGRLYEQYF.

This clonotype has a handful of counts. The chain joins TRBV6-5 to TRBJ2-7; possible D gene TRBD1, 6 bases. The germline V gene encodes CDR1 MNHEY and CDR2 SVGAGI. Between the trimmed V and J ends, which lost 5 bases and 4 bases, there was a span of 12 bases. The CDR3 has 13 amino acids. The CDR3 DNA reads as TGTGCCAGCAGTGCAGGGGCGAAATACGAGCAGTACTTC. Translating gives CASSAGAKYEQYF.

Comment on this clonotype: A clone one base away is much larger, so this may be a read error. The genes are TRBV20-1 and TRBJ2-7; D ambiguous. The CDR3 is made up of 14 amino acids. Trimming took 4 bases from V and 2 from J, leaving 15 bases between them. From germline, CDR1 is DFQATT and CDR2 SNEGSKA (reference sequence). The CDR3, as DNA: TGCAGTGCTAATGGACGCAGATCAACCTACGAGCAGTACTTC. Protein: CSANGRRSTYEQYF.

In its sample, this clonotype was seen a few times. This sequence joins TRBV2 and TRBJ2-7; D is possibly TRBD2 (5 bases). CDR1 is SNHLY and CDR2 is FYNNEI in the germline V gene. There are 18 residues in the CDR3. Between the trimmed V and J ends, which lost 1 base and 0 bases, there was a span of 19 bases. CDR3 sequence (DNA): TGTGCCAGCAGTGAAGGCCCTCTGGGTAGCGAAACCTCCTACGAGCAGTACTTC. This encodes CASSEGPLGSETSYEQYF.

The chain joins TRBV4-2 to TRBJ2-5; D is uncertain. The CDR3 loop spans 18 amino acids. Per germline, CDR1 LGHNA and CDR2 YNFKEQ. The V and J ends lost 1 base and 11 bases respectively, with 29 bases between them. The CDR3 region is CASSQGSPGPEAYNEQYF. DNA of the CDR3: TGTGCCAGCAGCCAAGGAAGCCCCGGACCTGAGGCCTACAATGAGCAGTACTTC.

This chain links TRBV6-2 or TRBV6-3 with TRBJ2-5; D is unresolved. The CDR3 totals 13 residues. Germline CDR1 is MNHEY and CDR2 is SVGEGT. The V gene lost 2 bases and the J gene lost 5 bases, with 9 bases spanning the gap. This CDR3 reads CASSYEVGETQYF. CDR3 DNA: TGTGCCAGCAGTTACGAGGTTGGGGAGACCCAGTACTTC.

There are many counts of this clonotype. J is TRBJ2-7 and V is TRBV12-3 or TRBV12-4; 8 bases fit TRBD1. CDR3 length: 14 residues. Losses at the gene ends were 6 bases for V and 4 bases for J; bases not matched to a gene: 8. Written as DNA, the CDR3 is TGTGCCAGCAGAGGACAGGGAGAAGGATACGAGCAGTACTTC. Translated: CASRGQGEGYEQYF.

This clonotype has just a few counts. The V and J genes are TRBV20-1 and TRBJ2-4; D call uncertain. Trimming cost V 3 bases and J 0 bases, with 9 bases left between them. The CDR3 runs to 14 residues. The germline V gene has CDR1 DFQATT and CDR2 SNEGSKA (reference sequence). The CDR3 loop is CSASDSLAKNIQYF. The CDR3 nucleotides read TGCAGTGCTAGCGACTCCCTAGCCAAAAACATTCAGTACTTC.

The sample holds a few counts of this clonotype. The J gene is TRBJ2-1, the V gene TRBV20-1; the match to TRBD2 covers 10 bases. The length of the CDR3 is 16 residues. CDR1 and CDR2 from the germline V gene are DFQATT and SNEGSKA (reference sequence). V lost 5 bases, J lost 2 bases, and 9 bases stayed unmatched. CDR3 nucleotide sequence: TGCAGTGCTCCCCGGGTAGCGGGAGGACCCTACAATGAGCAGTTCTTC. Translated, it gives CSAPRVAGGPYNEQFF.

The V and J genes are TRBV6-2 or TRBV6-3 and TRBJ2-1; 10 bases fit TRBD2. V lost 1 base, J lost 6 bases, and 6 bases stayed unmatched. This CDR3 spans 16 amino acids. Germline V lookup: CDR1 MNHEY, CDR2 SVGEGT. Written as DNA, the CDR3 is TGTGCCAGCAGTTACTTGGGGACTAGCGTGGGCAATGAGCAGTTCTTC. Protein: CASSYLGTSVGNEQFF.

In this sample, this clonotype turned up once. The chain employs TRBV12-3 or TRBV12-4 and TRBJ2-1, with 9 bases matching TRBD2. The CDR3 runs to 15 residues. The ends lost 6 bases at V and 5 bases at J; junction bases unmatched: 8. The CDR3 loop reads CASRYAGGRDNEQFF. DNA of the CDR3: TGTGCCAGCAGATACGCGGGGGGGCGGGACAATGAGCAGTTCTTC.

This clonotype showed up just once. This chain joins TRBV6-6 and TRBJ2-1; D gene uncertain. Germline assignment: CDR1 MNHNY and CDR2 SVGAGI (reference sequence). The ends were cut back, 4 bases at V and 2 bases at J, with 15 bases in the middle. This CDR3 is built from 16 residues. CDR3 DNA sequence: TGTGCCAGCAGTTCCTCGCTCCCGGGCGCCTACAATGAGCAGTTCTTC. Protein: CASSSSLPGAYNEQFF.

This clonotype was picked up many times. The chain couples TRBV7-3 to TRBJ2-7, with D perhaps matching TRBD2 (5 bases). The germline V gene encodes CDR1 SGHTA and CDR2 FQGTGA. The CDR3 consists of 14 residues. V was pared by 5 bases and J by 2 bases, with 13 bases between. CDR3 bases: TGTGCCAGCAGCCGGACTGGCGGACCCTACGAGCAGTACTTC. Protein product: CASSRTGGPYEQYF.

This clonotype occurred many times. The chain links TRBV10-2 to TRBJ2-1, with D unresolved. CDR1 and CDR2 (germline): WSHSY, SAAADI. Deletions cut 3 bases from V and 6 bases from J, with 12 bases between. CDR3 length: 14 amino acids. CDR3 protein: CASSEPGEPNEQFF. DNA of the CDR3: TGCGCCAGCAGTGAACCAGGAGAACCCAATGAGCAGTTCTTC.